The 8 T cell receptor beta chains reported below all come from one sample, sequenced in a study of blood T cell repertoires in COVID-19 (dated by TCRdb to 2020 to 2021). The library was generated by the immunoSEQ multiplex PCR assay. TCRdb retrieved this table from immuneACCESS and kept in-frame rearrangements only. Not all clones are present; in checked studies, unresolved V genes account for under half, and no reason is known for the remainder. The sample records some 220,000 clones, around four fifths of which are singletons. Less than 6% of the sample is in the top ten clones. Sample: peripheral blood. Receptor source: a woman in her sixties or seventies with COVID-19, enrolled during active disease.

The J gene is TRBJ2-7, the V gene TRBV6-2 or TRBV6-3; 7 nucleotides agree with TRBD2. CDR3 length: 14 amino acids. CDR1 and CDR2 from the germline V gene are MNHEY and SVGEGT. J gave up 2 bases and V 6 bases, and 7 bases lay outside the gene matches. Written as DNA, the CDR3 is TGTGCCAGCAGCCCCGGCAGCGGGGCCTACGAGCAGTACTTC. This gives the protein CASSPGSGAYEQYF.

The chain uses TRBV15 and TRBJ2-5; 10 positions agree with TRBD1. Germline V gene sequence: CDR1 LNHNV, CDR2 YYDKDF (reference sequence). The CDR3 has 15 amino acids. After removal of 5 bases from V and 5 bases from J, the junction contained 8 bases not matched to a gene. The CDR3 is CATSDDRGREETQYF. For the CDR3, the DNA is TGTGCCACCAGCGACGACAGGGGGCGGGAGGAGACCCAGTACTTC. The complete variable domain, with remaining parts taken from reference TRBV15 and TRBJ2-5, reads DAMVIQNPRYQVTQFGKPVTLSCSQTLNHNVMYWYQQKSSQAPKLLFHYYDKDFNNEADTPDNFQSRRPNTSFCFLDIRSPGLGDTAMYLCATSDDRGREETQYFGPGTRLLVL.

The chain recombines TRBV27 with TRBJ2-7; 13 nucleotides match TRBD2. The ends lost 5 bases at V and 0 bases at J; junction bases unmatched: 4. Looked up from germline, CDR1 is MNHEY and CDR2 is SMNVEV (reference sequence). The CDR3 length is 16 residues. CDR3 sequence (DNA): TGTGCCAGCAGTGGACTAGCGGGGGTGGGCTCCTACGAGCAGTACTTC. Protein sequence: CASSGLAGVGSYEQYF.

The V and J genes are TRBV30 and TRBJ1-5; TRBD1 matches 8 bases. V trimming: 5 bases; J trimming: 6 bases; junction bases outside the gene matches: 6. The CDR3 is 13 residues long. Looked up from germline, CDR1 is GTSNPN and CDR2 is SVGIG (reference sequence). CDR3 in DNA: TGTGCCTGGGGACAGGGAATGGGTCAGCCCCAGCATTTT. Its translation is CAWGQGMGQPQHF.

Turning to this clone: This CDR3 is also generated by other DNA sequences in the sample. The J gene is TRBJ2-7, the V gene TRBV28; 7 bases map to TRBD1. The V segment lost 4 bases and the J segment 3 bases; nucleotides outside the gene matches: 6. Germline CDR1 MDHEN, CDR2 SYDVKM. CDR3 length equals 14 residues. As DNA, the CDR3 is TGTGCCAGCAGTTCCCCGGGACAGAGCTACGAGCAGTACTTC. Translating gives CASSSPGQSYEQYF.

This clone was seen only a few times. The chain recombines TRBV3-1 (or the pseudogene TRBV3-2) with TRBJ1-6, with D unresolved. Trimming cost V 0 bases and J 1 base, with 13 bases left between them. The CDR3 is 18 amino acids. Per the germline V gene, CDR1 is LGHDT and CDR2 is YNNKEL (reference sequence). The CDR3 here is CASSQERAPLSYNSPLHF. The DNA for the CDR3 is TGTGCCAGCAGCCAAGAGCGGGCCCCTCTTTCCTATAATTCACCCCTCCACTTT.

The chain carries TRBV5-1 and TRBJ2-7; 11 nucleotides match TRBD2. Trimming took 0 bases from V and 3 from J; bases not matched to a gene: 5. The CDR3 extends over 16 amino acids. In germline, CDR1 is SGHRS, CDR2 YFSETQ. This CDR3 reads CASSLGTSGRSYEQYF. DNA for the CDR3: TGCGCCAGCAGCTTGGGAACTAGCGGGAGAAGCTACGAGCAGTACTTC.

This clone has a single count. The chain employs TRBV6-1 and TRBJ2-5; 11 bases are shared with TRBD1. Germline V gene data show CDR1 as MNHNS and CDR2 as SASEGT. CDR3 size: 17 residues. With 4 bases clipped from V and 5 bases from J, the junction kept 12 bases outside the gene matches. CDR3 loop: CASSAQPDRGQLETQYF. CDR3 in DNA: TGTGCCAGCAGTGCCCAACCGGACAGGGGGCAGTTGGAGACCCAGTACTTC.